These 21 T cell receptor beta chains originate from one sample sequenced in a study of T cells after posttransplantation cyclophosphamide. Method: immunoSEQ multiplex PCR; TCRdb's copy keeps in-frame clones and lacks some. This sample has about 36,000 clones, with roughly 73% found just once. Treatment was busulfan-fludarabine conditioning, a marrow graft, and cyclophosphamide on days +3 and +4. The sample here was CD4+ T cells sorted from blood, taken approximately 2,000 days after a stem cell transplant with posttransplant cyclophosphamide. Receptors originate from a female patient between 40 and 50 years old who received an allogeneic stem cell transplant from a related donor, was CMV-positive, and had no GVHD. T cells may partly derive from the graft donor.

The CDR3 nucleotides read TGTGCCAGCAGTGGTCAGGGGAACAATCAGCCCCAGCATTTT. Translating gives CASSGQGNNQPQHF. The rearrangement uses TRBV2 and TRBJ1-5; possible D gene TRBD1, 6 bases. The V and J ends lost 4 bases and 3 bases respectively, with 10 bases between them. The V gene's germline CDR1 is SNHLY and CDR2 FYNNEI. This CDR3 spans 14 amino acids.

The rearrangement joins TRBV5-1 to TRBJ2-3, with D hard to call. Germline CDR1 SGHRS, CDR2 YFSETQ. Trimming stripped 0 bases from V and 2 bases from J, with 10 bases between. The CDR3 sequence is 15 residues long. This CDR3 is CASSLALRHTDTQYF. For the CDR3, the DNA is TGCGCCAGCAGCTTGGCCTTGCGGCACACAGATACGCAGTATTTT.

The chain couples TRBV5-4 to TRBJ2-5, with TRBD1 identical over 8 bases. The J segment lost 3 bases and the V segment lost 0 bases, leaving 4 bases of the junction unmatched. CDR3 size: 15 residues. CDR1 is SGHNT, CDR2 YYREEE, per germline (reference sequence). For the CDR3, the DNA is TGTGCCAGCAGCTTGGGCCTGGGACAGGAAGAGACCCAGTACTTC. Its translation is CASSLGLGQEETQYF.

The chain has TRBV19 and TRBJ1-4; TRBD1 matches at 8 bases. Germline V lookup: CDR1 LNHDA, CDR2 SQIVND (reference sequence). The CDR3 totals 15 residues. V gave up 6 bases and J gave up 0 bases; unmatched junction bases: 3. CDR3 sequence (DNA): TGTGCCAGTAGCTTGGGACAGGCAACTAATGAAAAACTGTTTTTT. It yields the protein CASSLGQATNEKLFF.

The chain links TRBV10-2 to TRBJ1-5; 9 bases fit TRBD1. CDR3 length equals 15 residues. CDR1 and CDR2 (germline): WSHSY, SAAADI. After removal of 5 bases from V and 0 bases from J, the junction contained 2 bases not matched to a gene. The CDR3 DNA reads as TGCGCCAGCAGTTGGACAGGGGATAGCAATCAGCCCCAGCATTTT. Residues: CASSWTGDSNQPQHF.

CDR3 loop: CASSLGGKGDTQYF. CDR3 sequence (DNA): TGTGCCAGCAGCTTGGGGGGTAAGGGAGATACGCAGTATTTT. V and J are TRBV7-8 and TRBJ2-3; possibly TRBD2 for D (6 bases). The germline V gene has CDR1 SGHVS and CDR2 FQNEAQ. The ends were cut back, 3 bases at V and 5 bases at J, with 12 bases in the middle. The CDR3 consists of 14 residues.

This clone has only a few counts. The chain combines TRBV14 with TRBJ1-2, with 8 bases identical to TRBD1. Unmatched junction bases numbered 3, after V lost 1 base and J lost 8 bases. The CDR3 has 13 residues. CDR1 is SGHDN, CDR2 FVKESK, per germline. The DNA of the CDR3 is TGTGCCAGCAGCCAAGTCAGGGGGCAAGGCTACACCTTC. It encodes CASSQVRGQGYTF.

This clone was detected only a few times. The chain has TRBV6-6 and TRBJ1-1; D may be TRBD1 (5 bases). The CDR3 is 12 residues long. In germline, CDR1 is MNHNY, CDR2 SVGAGI (reference sequence). V was clipped by 7 bases and J by 10 bases, with 16 bases between them. CDR3 sequence reads: CASTQGAGRAFF. DNA of the CDR3: TGTGCCAGCACCCAAGGGGCAGGGCGAGCTTTCTTT.

This chain joins TRBV18 and TRBJ2-1, with 8 bases aligning to TRBD1. After removal of 3 bases from V and 6 bases from J, the junction contained 10 bases not matched to a gene. The CDR3 has 16 amino acids. Germline V gene lookup returns CDR1 KGHSH and CDR2 LQKENI. The CDR3 DNA is TGTGCCAGCTCACCCCAAGGACAGGGTGACGGCAATGAGCAGTTCTTC. Amino acid sequence: CASSPQGQGDGNEQFF. Together with reference TRBV18 and TRBJ2-1, the CDR3 gives the full variable domain: NAGVMQNPRHLVRRRGQEARLRCSPMKGHSHVYWYRQLPEEGLKFMVYLQKENIIDESGMPKERFSAEFPKEGPSILRIQQVVRGDSAAYFCASSPQGQGDGNEQFFGPGTRLTVL.

DNA of the CDR3: TGTGCCAGCAGTGAAGGGGGTCCTAGCGGGGGCCGGAGCACAGATACGCAGTATTTT. It encodes CASSEGGPSGGRSTDTQYF. V is TRBV2 and J is TRBJ2-3; TRBD2 aligns across 10 bases. Trimming took 1 base from V and 0 from J; bases not matched to a gene: 10. CDR3 length: 19 residues. Germline lookup yields CDR1 SNHLY and CDR2 FYNNEI.

This clone was observed once. The chain's CDR3 is CASSGGDRGGSNQPQHF. CDR3 in DNA: TGTGCCAGTAGTGGGGGAGACAGGGGAGGAAGCAATCAGCCCCAGCATTTT. The chain combines TRBV19 with TRBJ1-5; 8 bases are a match to TRBD1. Germline V gives CDR1 LNHDA, CDR2 SQIVND (reference sequence). The CDR3 has 17 residues. J was trimmed by 1 base and V by 5 bases; bases with no gene match: 10.

The gene calls are TRBV11-2 and TRBJ2-3; 7 bases line up with TRBD2. CDR3 size: 17 residues. V shed 2 bases and J 2 bases; nucleotides not matched to a gene: 10. Germline CDR1 reads SGHAT; CDR2 reads FQNNGV. The DNA of the CDR3 is TGTGCCAGCAGCTTATTATCCCTAGCGGTTATCACAGATACGCAGTATTTT. It yields the protein CASSLLSLAVITDTQYF.

V and J are TRBV9 and TRBJ2-2, with no clear D. V was trimmed by 2 bases and J by 1 base, leaving 12 bases between them. Germline CDR1 SGDLS, CDR2 YYNGEE. This CDR3 has 16 amino acids. The CDR3 bases are TGTGCCAGCAGCGTGGGCGCTCGGATGAACACCGGGGAGCTGTTTTTT. It yields the protein CASSVGARMNTGELFF.

This clone was picked up one time. The genes are TRBV15 and TRBJ1-1; tentative D call: TRBD1 (5 bases). The germline V gene encodes CDR1 LNHNV and CDR2 YYDKDF (reference sequence). The V end lost 0 bases, the J end lost 6 bases, and 14 bases lay between the germline ends. The CDR3 is made up of 15 amino acids. The CDR3, as DNA: TGTGCCACCAGCAGAGATGGTGCAGGGTCCGCTGAAGCTTTCTTT. This encodes CATSRDGAGSAEAFF.

In its sample, this clone was seen once. This chain connects TRBV2 to TRBJ2-7; tentatively, D is TRBD1 or TRBD2 (6 bases each). The CDR3 is 12 residues long. V lost 8 bases to trimming and J lost 4 bases, with 12 bases between them. Germline V gene sequence: CDR1 SNHLY, CDR2 FYNNEI. In DNA, the CDR3 is TGTGCCAGCGGTGGGGGGCCGTACGAGCAGTACTTC. Translating gives CASGGGPYEQYF.

The J gene is TRBJ1-6, the V gene TRBV6-1, with D tentatively TRBD1 (6 bases). Trimming pared 2 bases from V and 2 bases from J, leaving 22 bases between. This CDR3 region has 20 residues. Per the germline V gene, CDR1 is MNHNS and CDR2 is SASEGT. CDR3: CASSEISPVGGRTYNSPLHF. The CDR3 region has the DNA TGTGCCAGCAGTGAAATATCCCCGGTAGGGGGTAGAACCTATAATTCACCCCTCCACTTT.

The rearrangement uses TRBV7-9 and TRBJ2-3; 8 bases line up with TRBD2. Trimming removed 6 bases from V and 2 bases from J; junction bases left unmatched: 10. The CDR3 sequence is 16 residues long. Per germline, CDR1 SEHNR and CDR2 FQNEAQ (reference sequence). The CDR3 DNA reads TGTGCCAGCAGTTCCAGCGGGGGTATCCACACAGATACGCAGTATTTT. Protein sequence: CASSSSGGIHTDTQYF. The full variable domain, completed using reference TRBV7-9 and TRBJ2-3, is DTGVSQNPRHKITKRGQNVTFRCDPISEHNRLYWYRQTLGQGPEFLTYFQNEAQLEKSRLLSDRFSAERPKGSFSTLEIQRTEQGDSAMYLCASSSSGGIHTDTQYFGPGTRLTVL.

This chain uses TRBV9 with TRBJ2-5; TRBD2 matches at 13 bases. The CDR3 has 18 residues. The J segment lost 2 bases and the V segment lost 0 bases, leaving 7 bases of the junction unmatched. In germline, CDR1 is SGDLS, CDR2 YYNGEE. This CDR3 is CASSVGGLAGAHQETQYF. In DNA, the CDR3 is TGTGCCAGCAGCGTAGGCGGACTAGCGGGGGCACATCAAGAGACCCAGTACTTC.

The chain joins TRBV9 to TRBJ2-3; maybe TRBD2 (6 bases). Germline V CDR1 and CDR2: SGDLS, YYNGEE. CDR3 length: 15 amino acids. V was shortened by 4 bases and J by 4 bases, with 16 bases between the two germline ends. CDR3 nucleotide sequence: TGTGCCAGCAGCCTTTACGGGGGATCAGCAGATACGCAGTATTTT. Translating gives CASSLYGGSADTQYF.

This clone appeared once. This chain links TRBV5-1 with TRBJ2-1; the match to TRBD1 covers 9 bases. J was trimmed by 10 bases and V by 4 bases; bases with no gene match: 6. This CDR3 comprises 13 residues. Germline V gene lookup returns CDR1 SGHRS and CDR2 YFSETQ. In DNA, the CDR3 is TGCGCCAGCAGCCCGGGACAGGGCGAAGAGCAGTTCTTC. This codes for CASSPGQGEEQFF.

The chain recombines TRBV6-6 with TRBJ1-6; 7 positions match TRBD1. The CDR3 runs 16 residues. Trimming removed 7 bases from V and 4 bases from J; junction bases left unmatched: 10. Germline values: CDR1 MNHNY, CDR2 SVGAGI (reference sequence). CDR3 loop: CASILSDRKYNSPLHF. CDR3 nucleotides: TGTGCCAGCATTTTATCGGACAGGAAATATAATTCACCCCTCCACTTT.